This T cell receptor beta chain was recovered during a study of T cell responses to AZD1222 COVID-19 vaccine. As for the study in general: It was second doses at about 4 or about 12 weeks that were pooled.

CDR3 length equals 14 residues. J gave up 6 bases and V 5 bases, and 5 bases lay outside the gene matches. The germline V gene has CDR1 PRHDT and CDR2 FYEKMQ (reference sequence). Study-level points and caveats: Mostly white British, mostly female donors; authors suggested clonal diversity may be underestimated. Just six AZD1222 recipients were seropositive at baseline. Vaccination with two AZD1222 doses was followed by a rise in Spike-specific TCR breadth and depth.

As to this clone: The antigen remains unidentified.

Measured with immunoSEQ multiplex PCR; TCRdb has only the in-frame clones, and not every one. The sample shows under 200,000 clones, roughly 93% of them seen only once. The chain is built from TRBV13 and TRBJ2-7; 12 bases map to TRBD2. The clonotype comes from an adult in good health. The sequencing here drew on peripheral blood, taken on day 0 of AZD1222 vaccination. CDR3 coding DNA: TGTGCCAGCAGCGGCCAGACTAGCGGGAGCGAGCAGTACTTC. This sequence encodes CASSGQTSGSEQYF.